This is a list of T cell receptor beta chains from one sample in a study of T cell responses to AZD1222 COVID-19 vaccine. The data were produced by immunoSEQ multiplex PCR, yet TCRdb's version contains in-frame clones alone and is incomplete. The sample includes 150,000 or so clones, about 92% seen only once; the top ten take about 2.5%. Material: peripheral blood, obtained on day 0 of AZD1222 vaccination. The receptors shown here come from an adult in good health. Both conserved end residues are part of each CDR3. Fields, in order: clone size, J gene, V gene, D gene, CDR3 protein, CDR3 DNA. The D gene is left open where the match is weak. Not every row has a clone size; where given, it reads once, few, many or a size class.

clone_size: NA
j_call: TRBJ1-5
v_call: TRBV15
d_call: NA
cdr3_aa: CATSRVRGDQPQHF
cdr3_nt: TGTGCCACCAGCAGAGTGAGGGGTGATCAGCCCCAGCATTTT

clone_size: NA
j_call: TRBJ2-2
v_call: TRBV6-5
d_call: NA
cdr3_aa: CASSPMSGAGELFF
cdr3_nt: TGTGCCAGCAGTCCCATGTCGGGGGCCGGGGAGCTGTTTTTT

clone_size: NA
j_call: TRBJ1-1
v_call: TRBV27
d_call: TRBD1
cdr3_aa: CASIWSGQGATEAFF
cdr3_nt: TGTGCCAGCATATGGTCCGGACAGGGGGCCACTGAAGCTTTCTTT

clone_size: NA
j_call: TRBJ1-1
v_call: TRBV10-3
d_call: NA
cdr3_aa: CAISEMVGGEAFF
cdr3_nt: TGTGCCATCAGTGAAATGGTGGGGGGGGAAGCTTTCTTT

clone_size: NA
j_call: TRBJ2-3
v_call: TRBV19
d_call: TRBD2
cdr3_aa: CASSIAAGESTDTQYF
cdr3_nt: TGTGCCAGTAGTATTGCGGCGGGGGAGAGCACAGATACGCAGTATTTT

clone_size: NA
j_call: TRBJ2-7
v_call: TRBV6-5
d_call: NA
cdr3_aa: CASSYSSIDSSYEQYF
cdr3_nt: TGTGCCAGCAGTTACTCGAGTATTGACAGCTCCTACGAGCAGTACTTC

clone_size: NA
j_call: TRBJ2-7
v_call: TRBV6-6
d_call: NA
cdr3_aa: CASRETGSPGGEQYF
cdr3_nt: TGTGCCAGCAGGGAGACAGGGTCGCCGGGGGGCGAGCAGTACTTC

clone_size: NA
j_call: TRBJ2-3
v_call: TRBV6-2/TRBV6-3
d_call: NA
cdr3_aa: CASSYSGGTPADTQYF
cdr3_nt: TGTGCCAGCAGTTACTCGGGCGGGACCCCCGCAGATACGCAGTATTTT

clone_size: NA
j_call: TRBJ1-5
v_call: TRBV12-3/TRBV12-4
d_call: TRBD1
cdr3_aa: CASTGQKNQPQHF
cdr3_nt: TGTGCCAGCACGGGACAGAAAAATCAGCCCCAGCATTTT

clone_size: NA
j_call: TRBJ2-1
v_call: TRBV6-4
d_call: NA
cdr3_aa: CASRDSNNEQFF
cdr3_nt: TGTGCCAGCAGGGACAGCAACAATGAGCAGTTCTTC

clone_size: NA
j_call: TRBJ1-4
v_call: TRBV18
d_call: NA
cdr3_aa: CASSLTATNEKLFF
cdr3_nt: TGTGCCAGCTCACTTACTGCAACTAATGAAAAACTGTTTTTT

clone_size: NA
j_call: TRBJ1-1
v_call: TRBV6-5
d_call: NA
cdr3_aa: CASRLPDGNTEAFF
cdr3_nt: TGTGCCAGTAGGCTACCGGACGGCAACACTGAAGCTTTCTTT

clone_size: once
j_call: TRBJ1-1
v_call: TRBV10-3
d_call: TRBD1
cdr3_aa: CAITRDRGRTEAFF
cdr3_nt: TGTGCCATCACCAGGGACAGGGGTAGGACTGAAGCTTTCTTT

clone_size: NA
j_call: TRBJ2-3
v_call: TRBV10-3
d_call: NA
cdr3_aa: CAISLPREGVGDTQYF
cdr3_nt: TGTGCCATCAGCCTTCCCCGCGAGGGGGTGGGAGATACGCAGTATTTT

clone_size: NA
j_call: TRBJ1-1
v_call: TRBV10-1
d_call: NA
cdr3_aa: CASSAKIGATEAFF
cdr3_nt: TGCGCCAGCAGTGCCAAGATTGGGGCCACTGAAGCTTTCTTT

clone_size: NA
j_call: TRBJ1-6
v_call: TRBV7-9
d_call: NA
cdr3_aa: CASSFGSTRGSPLHF
cdr3_nt: TGTGCCAGCAGCTTCGGTTCTACCAGGGGTTCACCCCTCCACTTT

clone_size: few
j_call: TRBJ2-1
v_call: TRBV30
d_call: NA
cdr3_aa: CAWRTLTGNEQFF
cdr3_nt: TGTGCCTGGAGAACCCTCACGGGGAATGAGCAGTTCTTC

clone_size: NA
j_call: TRBJ2-1
v_call: TRBV5-8
d_call: NA
cdr3_aa: CASSPEQGPEQFF
cdr3_nt: TGTGCCAGCAGCCCGGAGCAGGGTCCTGAGCAGTTCTTC

clone_size: NA
j_call: TRBJ2-3
v_call: TRBV2
d_call: TRBD1
cdr3_aa: CASREQGAYTDTQYF
cdr3_nt: TGTGCCAGCAGGGAACAGGGGGCGTATACAGATACGCAGTATTTT

clone_size: NA
j_call: TRBJ1-6
v_call: TRBV7-8
d_call: NA
cdr3_aa: CASSPRTPSGALHF
cdr3_nt: TGTGCCAGCAGCCCTAGGACACCTTCGGGGGCCCTCCACTTT

clone_size: NA
j_call: TRBJ1-2
v_call: TRBV19
d_call: TRBD1
cdr3_aa: CASSIRDRGPGYTF
cdr3_nt: TGTGCCAGTAGTATCCGGGACAGGGGCCCCGGCTACACCTTC

clone_size: few
j_call: TRBJ1-1
v_call: TRBV14
d_call: NA
cdr3_aa: CASSWTENTEAFF
cdr3_nt: TGTGCCAGCAGCTGGACAGAGAACACTGAAGCTTTCTTT

clone_size: once
j_call: TRBJ2-7
v_call: TRBV18
d_call: NA
cdr3_aa: CASSPPEGVGEQYF
cdr3_nt: TGTGCCAGCTCACCACCAGAAGGGGTGGGCGAGCAGTACTTC

clone_size: NA
j_call: TRBJ1-4
v_call: TRBV6-2/TRBV6-3
d_call: NA
cdr3_aa: CASSLRGAPNEKLFF
cdr3_nt: TGTGCCAGCAGTTTGAGGGGGGCACCTAATGAAAAACTGTTTTTT

clone_size: NA
j_call: TRBJ1-6
v_call: TRBV9
d_call: TRBD1
cdr3_aa: CASSVSGQGVNNSPLHF
cdr3_nt: TGTGCCAGCAGCGTCTCCGGACAGGGGGTGAATAATTCACCCCTCCACTTT

clone_size: NA
j_call: TRBJ2-3
v_call: TRBV7-2
d_call: NA
cdr3_aa: CASSLQGADTQYF
cdr3_nt: TGTGCCAGCAGCTTGCAGGGTGCAGATACGCAGTATTTT

clone_size: NA
j_call: TRBJ1-2
v_call: TRBV28
d_call: NA
cdr3_aa: CASSLLTSRDGYGYTF
cdr3_nt: TGTGCCAGCAGTTTGCTTACTTCCAGAGATGGGTATGGCTACACCTTC

clone_size: NA
j_call: TRBJ1-2
v_call: TRBV5-1
d_call: NA
cdr3_aa: CASSLNREGNGYTF
cdr3_nt: TGCGCCAGCAGCCTAAACAGGGAGGGGAATGGCTACACCTTC

clone_size: NA
j_call: TRBJ2-2
v_call: TRBV2
d_call: NA
cdr3_aa: CASSAVGGTGELFF
cdr3_nt: TGTGCCAGCAGTGCAGTAGGGGGCACCGGGGAGCTGTTTTTT

clone_size: NA
j_call: TRBJ2-2
v_call: TRBV11-2
d_call: NA
cdr3_aa: CASSLEGANTGELFF
cdr3_nt: TGTGCCAGCAGCTTGGAGGGAGCGAACACCGGGGAGCTGTTTTTT

clone_size: NA
j_call: TRBJ1-1
v_call: TRBV25-1
d_call: NA
cdr3_aa: CASTPSGGTEAFF
cdr3_nt: TGTGCCAGCACTCCCAGCGGGGGGACTGAAGCTTTCTTT

clone_size: NA
j_call: TRBJ1-2
v_call: TRBV7-2
d_call: NA
cdr3_aa: CASSFSGEDYGYTF
cdr3_nt: TGTGCCAGCAGCTTCTCAGGGGAGGACTATGGCTACACCTTC

clone_size: NA
j_call: TRBJ2-6
v_call: TRBV30
d_call: NA
cdr3_aa: CAWRATGRSGANVLTF
cdr3_nt: TGTGCCTGGAGGGCCACAGGGAGATCTGGGGCCAACGTCCTGACTTTC

clone_size: NA
j_call: TRBJ2-7
v_call: TRBV30
d_call: NA
cdr3_aa: CAWSVRQVNSYEQYF
cdr3_nt: TGTGCCTGGAGTGTACGGCAGGTTAACTCCTACGAGCAGTACTTC

clone_size: NA
j_call: TRBJ1-3
v_call: TRBV4-3
d_call: NA
cdr3_aa: CASSQDFRAARAGNTIYF
cdr3_nt: TGCGCCAGCAGCCAAGATTTTCGGGCCGCCAGGGCTGGAAACACCATATATTTT

clone_size: NA
j_call: TRBJ1-2
v_call: TRBV7-9
d_call: NA
cdr3_aa: CASSFDGAFGYTF
cdr3_nt: TGTGCCAGCAGCTTTGATGGGGCCTTTGGCTACACCTTC

clone_size: NA
j_call: TRBJ1-6
v_call: TRBV7-8
d_call: TRBD1
cdr3_aa: CASSLDRNNSPLHF
cdr3_nt: TGTGCCAGCAGCTTGGACAGGAATAATTCACCCCTCCACTTT

clone_size: NA
j_call: TRBJ2-1
v_call: TRBV3-1/TRBV3-2
d_call: NA
cdr3_aa: CASSQDGVSYNEQFF
cdr3_nt: TGTGCCAGCAGCCAAGACGGGGTGTCCTACAATGAGCAGTTCTTC

clone_size: NA
j_call: TRBJ1-3
v_call: TRBV3-1/TRBV3-2
d_call: NA
cdr3_aa: CASSQAAAAGNTIYF
cdr3_nt: TGTGCCAGCAGCCAAGCGGCAGCAGCTGGAAACACCATATATTTT

clone_size: NA
j_call: TRBJ1-2
v_call: TRBV14
d_call: NA
cdr3_aa: CASSQGARADRQNIANYGYTF
cdr3_nt: TGTGCCAGCAGCCAAGGTGCAAGGGCCGACCGACAGAACATAGCTAACTATGGCTACACCTTC

clone_size: NA
j_call: TRBJ1-2
v_call: TRBV25-1
d_call: TRBD1
cdr3_aa: CASSEAGTGPNYGYTF
cdr3_nt: TGTGCCAGCAGTGAAGCCGGGACAGGGCCTAACTATGGCTACACCTTC

clone_size: NA
j_call: TRBJ1-1
v_call: TRBV28
d_call: TRBD1
cdr3_aa: CASSPGQALNTEAFF
cdr3_nt: TGTGCCAGCAGTCCCGGACAGGCCCTGAACACTGAAGCTTTCTTT

clone_size: NA
j_call: TRBJ2-5
v_call: TRBV11-2
d_call: NA
cdr3_aa: CASSLRFQGETQYF
cdr3_nt: TGTGCCAGCAGCTTAAGGTTCCAGGGAGAGACCCAGTACTTC

clone_size: once
j_call: TRBJ1-1
v_call: TRBV19
d_call: TRBD1
cdr3_aa: CASRYTGDTEAFF
cdr3_nt: TGTGCCAGTAGGTACACAGGGGACACTGAAGCTTTCTTT

clone_size: NA
j_call: TRBJ1-1
v_call: TRBV19
d_call: NA
cdr3_aa: CASRIAGSNTEAFF
cdr3_nt: TGTGCCAGTAGAATAGCAGGGTCGAACACTGAAGCTTTCTTT

clone_size: NA
j_call: TRBJ2-2
v_call: TRBV10-1
d_call: NA
cdr3_aa: CASSGAGGGELFF
cdr3_nt: TGCGCCAGCAGTGGAGCCGGAGGTGGGGAGCTGTTTTTT

clone_size: NA
j_call: TRBJ2-5
v_call: TRBV10-1
d_call: NA
cdr3_aa: CASSGSSQETQYF
cdr3_nt: TGCGCCAGCAGTGGGTCATCCCAAGAGACCCAGTACTTC

clone_size: once
j_call: TRBJ2-7
v_call: TRBV28
d_call: NA
cdr3_aa: CATLTALSYEQYF
cdr3_nt: TGTGCCACCCTAACGGCCCTATCCTACGAGCAGTACTTC

clone_size: NA
j_call: TRBJ1-6
v_call: TRBV19
d_call: NA
cdr3_aa: CASSIRAGYDSPLHF
cdr3_nt: TGTGCCAGTAGTATCAGGGCAGGCTACGATTCACCCCTCCACTTT

clone_size: NA
j_call: TRBJ1-3
v_call: TRBV6-4
d_call: TRBD1
cdr3_aa: CASSDPGQASGNTIYF
cdr3_nt: TGTGCCAGCAGTGACCCAGGACAGGCAAGCGGAAACACCATATATTTT

clone_size: NA
j_call: TRBJ2-2
v_call: TRBV7-9
d_call: NA
cdr3_aa: CASSLGQGDTGELFF
cdr3_nt: TGTGCCAGCAGCTTAGGGCAGGGTGACACCGGGGAGCTGTTTTTT

clone_size: NA
j_call: TRBJ2-7
v_call: TRBV5-1
d_call: TRBD1
cdr3_aa: CASNTGTGTYEQYF
cdr3_nt: TGCGCCAGCAATACCGGGACAGGGACCTACGAGCAGTACTTC

clone_size: NA
j_call: TRBJ1-5
v_call: TRBV19
d_call: NA
cdr3_aa: CASSMGSGWGNQPQHF
cdr3_nt: TGTGCCAGTAGTATGGGATCAGGGTGGGGCAATCAGCCCCAGCATTTT

clone_size: NA
j_call: TRBJ2-5
v_call: TRBV6-5
d_call: NA
cdr3_aa: CASSLSKTQYF
cdr3_nt: TGTGCCAGCAGCCTCTCGAAGACCCAGTACTTC

clone_size: NA
j_call: TRBJ1-4
v_call: TRBV6-5
d_call: TRBD1
cdr3_aa: CASRDGQGYEKLFF
cdr3_nt: TGTGCCAGCAGGGACGGACAGGGGTATGAAAAACTGTTTTTT

clone_size: NA
j_call: TRBJ2-5
v_call: TRBV24-1
d_call: NA
cdr3_aa: CATSDGRALQGSRRETQYF
cdr3_nt: TGTGCCACCAGTGATGGGCGGGCTTTGCAGGGATCGAGACGAGAGACCCAGTACTTC